The T cell receptor (beta chain) described here comes from a study of T cells in Graves' hyperthyroidism and ophthalmopathy. RNA transcripts provided the source from which TCR beta CDR3 regions were amplified. A set of HTBI primers served as the primers for a first-round RT-PCR of the TCR CDR3. TCRdb used MiXCR to reprocess the multiplex PCR reads, holding one entry per CDR3 protein. The repertoire includes a few hundred thousand distinct CDR3 sequences, 20% to 30% of them detected once, and roughly 80% sits in the top ten. The material sequenced was blood. This receptor was identified in a man aged 45-65 years with Graves' hyperthyroidism.

CDR3 DNA: TGTGCCAGCAGCAAAGGACTAGCGGGTAACACCGGGGAGCTGTTTTTT. This sequence encodes CASSKGLAGNTGELFF. This chain connects TRBV5-4 to TRBJ2-2; 11 bases map to TRBD2. V shed 4 bases, J shed 2 bases, and the junction held 4 bases outside the gene matches. The CDR3 has 16 residues. In germline, CDR1 is SGHNT, CDR2 YYREEE (reference sequence).